These 15 T cell receptor beta chains share one sample of origin, sequenced in a study of somatic mutations in cytotoxic T cells in rheumatoid arthritis (dated by TCRdb to about 2017). Libraries were prepared through the immunoSEQ multiplex PCR assay. TCRdb took over this immuneACCESS table, retaining in-frame rearrangements with V and J assigned. Such tables are incomplete; in checked studies, under half of the missing clones stem from an unresolved V gene, and the remainder is unexplained. The sample records some 40,000 clones, about 84% of which are singletons. The biggest ten clones account for about 3.2% of the sample. What was sequenced was CD8+ T cells sorted from blood. These receptors were taken from a man aged 35-49 years in good health.

The V and J genes are TRBV11-3 and TRBJ1-5, with 10 bases matching TRBD1. V lost 0 bases to trimming and J lost 8 bases; unmatched junction nucleotides: 16. Germline values: CDR1 SGHNT, CDR2 YENEEA. CDR3 length equals 19 residues. In DNA form, the CDR3 reads TGTGCCAGCAGCTTAGATCTAGCAGACAGGGGGCCCGGGGTGAAGCCCCAGCATTTT. Translation: CASSLDLADRGPGVKPQHF.

This sequence joins TRBV4-1 and TRBJ2-1; perhaps TRBD1 as D (6 bases). CDR3 length: 16 amino acids. V gave up 0 bases and J gave up 0 bases, with 9 bases separating them. Per germline, CDR1 MGHRA and CDR2 YSYEKL. The CDR3, as DNA: TGCGCCAGCAGCCAAGATGACAGGAGCTCCTACAATGAGCAGTTCTTC. This gives the protein CASSQDDRSSYNEQFF.

In its sample, this clone was seen once. The gene calls are TRBV19 and TRBJ2-1, with 7 bases matching TRBD2. Germline values: CDR1 LNHDA, CDR2 SQIVND (reference sequence). J lost 3 bases, V lost 5 bases, and 4 bases had no gene match. CDR3 length: 14 amino acids. Here the CDR3 DNA reads TGTGCCAGTAGTTCCGGGACTAACTACAATGAGCAGTTCTTC. It yields the protein CASSSGTNYNEQFF.

The chain combines TRBV9 with TRBJ1-1, with D unclear. Germline loops: CDR1 SGDLS, CDR2 YYNGEE. V was shortened by 3 bases and J by 6 bases, with 12 bases between the two germline ends. This CDR3 contains 13 residues. This CDR3 is CASSGREGPEAFF. Written as DNA, the CDR3 is TGTGCCAGCAGCGGAAGGGAAGGCCCTGAAGCTTTCTTT.

The rearrangement joins TRBV9 to TRBJ2-1; 8 bases map to TRBD1. The germline gives CDR1 SGDLS, CDR2 YYNGEE. Germline trimming cut 2 bases from V and 2 bases from J; bases unmatched to any gene: 3. There are 15 residues in the CDR3. This CDR3 is CASSVQGAAYNEQFF. The CDR3, as DNA: TGTGCCAGCAGCGTGCAGGGGGCGGCCTACAATGAGCAGTTCTTC.

This chain's CDR3 is CASSLARRGAYEQYF. CDR3 in DNA: TGTGCCAGCAGCTTAGCGCGGAGAGGCGCCTACGAGCAGTACTTC. J is TRBJ2-7 and V is TRBV11-1; D gene unclear. The CDR3 sequence is 15 residues long. The V end lost 0 bases, the J end lost 2 bases, and 11 bases lay between the germline ends. In germline, CDR1 is SGHAT, CDR2 FQDESV (reference sequence).

This clone was detected only once. The chain carries TRBV27 and TRBJ2-3; D uncertain. Deletions cut 6 bases from V and 3 bases from J, with 7 bases between. Germline V gives CDR1 MNHEY, CDR2 SMNVEV (reference sequence). The CDR3 covers 12 residues. The CDR3 is CASSGFTDTQYF. CDR3 DNA: TGTGCCAGCAGCGGATTTACAGATACGCAGTATTTT.

This clone was seen just once. This chain connects TRBV28 to TRBJ2-6; perhaps TRBD1 as D (5 bases). The CDR3 is 16 amino acids. Per the germline V gene, CDR1 is MDHEN and CDR2 is SYDVKM. Trimming pared 6 bases from V and 0 bases from J, leaving 12 bases between. The DNA for the CDR3 is TGTGCCAGCAGCCAAGGGGCGCCCTCTGGGGCCAACGTCCTGACTTTC. It translates to CASSQGAPSGANVLTF. Using reference TRBV28 and TRBJ2-6 for the parts outside the CDR3, the full variable domain is DVKVTQSSRYLVKRTGEKVFLECVQDMDHENMFWYRQDPGLGLRLIYFSYDVKMKEKGDIPEGYSVSREKKERFSLILESASTNQTSMYLCASSQGAPSGANVLTFGAGSRLTVL.

V and J are TRBV13 and TRBJ2-1, with 11 positions matching TRBD2. CDR1 is PRHDT, CDR2 FYEKMQ, per germline (reference sequence). There are 17 residues in the CDR3. Trimming removed 3 bases from V and 6 bases from J; junction bases left unmatched: 10. The CDR3 loop reads CASSLAIAGGLGNEQFF. The CDR3 coding sequence is TGTGCCAGCAGCTTGGCGATAGCGGGAGGGCTCGGCAATGAGCAGTTCTTC.

The rearrangement uses TRBV5-1 and TRBJ2-3; the match to TRBD1 covers 9 bases. Unmatched junction bases numbered 5, after V lost 0 bases and J lost 6 bases. The CDR3 spans 15 residues. The germline V gene encodes CDR1 SGHRS and CDR2 YFSETQ. The CDR3 loop reads CASSLEGQGPDTQYF. The CDR3 DNA reads TGCGCCAGCAGCTTGGAAGGACAGGGGCCGGATACGCAGTATTTT.

This clone was counted between two and nine times. The V and J genes are TRBV6-6 and TRBJ2-7; TRBD2 agrees at 8 bases. V was clipped by 4 bases and J by 4 bases; unmatched bases: 3. In germline, CDR1 is MNHNY, CDR2 SVGAGI (reference sequence). The CDR3 runs 13 residues. CDR3: CASSFTSGYEQYF. Here the CDR3 DNA reads TGTGCCAGCAGTTTTACTAGCGGTTACGAGCAGTACTTC.

V is TRBV27 and J is TRBJ2-7; tentatively, D is TRBD2 (6 bases). This CDR3 region has 13 residues. CDR1 and CDR2 (germline): MNHEY, SMNVEV (reference sequence). V was trimmed by 4 bases and J by 3 bases, leaving 10 bases between them. The CDR3 DNA reads as TGTGCCAGCAGTTCTATTAGCGGCTACGAGCAGTACTTC. Amino acid sequence: CASSSISGYEQYF.

The chain recombines TRBV27 with TRBJ2-7; 8 bases are a match to TRBD1. Per the germline V gene, CDR1 is MNHEY and CDR2 is SMNVEV (reference sequence). With V trimmed by 8 bases and J by 5 bases, 5 bases remained unmatched. CDR3 size: 12 residues. The CDR3 protein is CASGRGQDEQYF. The CDR3 nucleotides are TGTGCCAGCGGCAGGGGGCAGGACGAGCAGTACTTC.

The chain couples TRBV9 to TRBJ1-3; perhaps TRBD1 as D (5 bases). The CDR3 extends over 15 amino acids. In germline, CDR1 is SGDLS, CDR2 YYNGEE. V was pared by 2 bases and J by 4 bases, with 13 bases between. The chain's CDR3 is CASSVGGGRGNTIYF. The CDR3, as DNA: TGTGCCAGCAGCGTTGGTGGGGGGAGGGGAAACACCATATATTTT.

The chain couples TRBV27 to TRBJ1-5; 8 nucleotides match TRBD1. V was pared by 5 bases and J by 1 base, with 7 bases of the junction left unmatched. The CDR3 loop spans 16 amino acids. Germline-derived CDR1 and CDR2 are MNHEY and SMNVEV (reference sequence). In DNA, the CDR3 is TGTGCCAGCAGTGACCTACAGGGGGGCAGCAATCAGCCCCAGCATTTT. This encodes CASSDLQGGSNQPQHF.